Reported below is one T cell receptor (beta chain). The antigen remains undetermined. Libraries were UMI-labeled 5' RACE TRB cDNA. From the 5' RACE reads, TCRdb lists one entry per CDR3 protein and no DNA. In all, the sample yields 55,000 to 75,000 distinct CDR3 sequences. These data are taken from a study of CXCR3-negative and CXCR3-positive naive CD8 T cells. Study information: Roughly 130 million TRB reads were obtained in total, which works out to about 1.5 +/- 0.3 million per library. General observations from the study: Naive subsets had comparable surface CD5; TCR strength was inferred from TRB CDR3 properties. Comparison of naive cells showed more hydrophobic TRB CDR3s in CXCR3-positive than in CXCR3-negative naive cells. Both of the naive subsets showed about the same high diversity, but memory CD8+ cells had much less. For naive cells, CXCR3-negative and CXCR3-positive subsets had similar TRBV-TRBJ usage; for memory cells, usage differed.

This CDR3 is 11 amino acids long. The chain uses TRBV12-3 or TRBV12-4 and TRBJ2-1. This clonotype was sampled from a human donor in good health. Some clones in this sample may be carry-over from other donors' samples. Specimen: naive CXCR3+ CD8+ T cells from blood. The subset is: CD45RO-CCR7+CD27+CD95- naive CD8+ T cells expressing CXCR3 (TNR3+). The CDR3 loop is CASTTHNEQFF.